This T cell receptor beta chain is from a study of blood T cell repertoires in COVID-19. Sequencing used immunoSEQ multiplex PCR; TCRdb keeps in-frame clones, though not all of them. The sample contains more than 200,000 clones, 80% to 90% of which appear only once. Sequencing was performed on peripheral blood. The TCR sequence derives from a woman between 35 and 50 years old who had recovered from COVID-19.

Here the CDR3 reads CASSQDRTRSVLQMNTEAFF. CDR3 nucleotide sequence: TGCGCCAGCAGCCAAGATAGGACTCGAAGCGTCCTGCAAATGAACACTGAAGCTTTCTTT. The J gene is TRBJ1-1, the V gene TRBV4-1, with D unclear. The CDR3 sequence is 20 residues long. CDR1 and CDR2 from the germline V gene are MGHRA and YSYEKL. V lost 0 bases, J lost 0 bases, and 23 bases lay in between.